This TCR beta chain appears in the sequencing data of a study of shared clonotypes between healthy human individuals. The DNA input per sorted-subset replicate PCR was about 0.2 ug, corresponding to 32,000 or so T cell genomes. Profiled with immunoSEQ multiplex PCR; TCRdb holds only in-frame clones, not every one. The sample has millions of clones, roughly 95% seen once. CD45RO negativity and positive selection for CCR7 defined naive CD8 cells, a population that excluded terminally differentiated effector memory CD45RA+ cells. The study, taken as a whole, reports: Memory subsets had estimated richness that was generally smaller than that of naive subsets.

To note about this clone: Its cognate antigen is unknown.

Source material: naive CD8+ T cells sorted from blood. The TCR was taken from a man aged 18 to 30 in good health.

The DNA of the CDR3 is TGTGCCAGCAGTACATGGGGGAGGACTGAAGCTTTCTTT. Protein sequence: CASSTWGRTEAFF. This chain uses TRBV27 with TRBJ1-1; possible D gene TRBD1, 5 bases. Germline CDR1 is MNHEY and CDR2 is SMNVEV (reference sequence). V shed 5 bases and J shed 5 bases, with 12 bases lying between them. The CDR3 is 13 amino acids.